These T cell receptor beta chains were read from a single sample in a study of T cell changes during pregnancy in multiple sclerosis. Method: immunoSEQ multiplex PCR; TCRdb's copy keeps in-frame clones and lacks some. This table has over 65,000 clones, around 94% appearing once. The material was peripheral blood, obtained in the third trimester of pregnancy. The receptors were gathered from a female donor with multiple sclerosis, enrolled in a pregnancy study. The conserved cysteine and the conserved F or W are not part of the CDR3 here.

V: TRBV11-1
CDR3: ASSSGQGVYYEQY

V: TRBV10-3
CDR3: AIGQGLLQY

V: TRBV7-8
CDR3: ASSLASGGAAPSYNEQF

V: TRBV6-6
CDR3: ASQDRPNNSPLH

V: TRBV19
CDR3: ASNRGQASGNTIY

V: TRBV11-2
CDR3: ASSLAPDSTGNTIY

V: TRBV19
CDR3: ASCGQALYQPQH

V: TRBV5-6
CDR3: ASSSDRESEAF

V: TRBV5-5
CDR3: ASTPTSGDNEQF

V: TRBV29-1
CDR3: SVVENIQY

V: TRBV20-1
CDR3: SAGTGTLY

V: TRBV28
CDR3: ASNLGRVREGGYT

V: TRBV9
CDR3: ASSVGVRSVYEQY

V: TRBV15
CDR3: ATRGHSNQPQH

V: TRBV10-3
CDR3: AISDMAGQYNEQF

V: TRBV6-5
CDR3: ASKIQGLMNTEAF

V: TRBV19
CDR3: ASSIQQGAYGYT

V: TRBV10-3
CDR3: AISSPSAGGEKGSYEQY

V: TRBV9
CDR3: ASSVATGGGSYNEQF

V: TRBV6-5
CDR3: ASTKNTEAF

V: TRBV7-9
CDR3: ASSLQGLVSPLH

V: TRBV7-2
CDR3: ASSSMLAGQTQY

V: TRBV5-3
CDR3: ARSLEGVATFNIQY

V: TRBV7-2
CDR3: ASSLVGRGPSYEQY

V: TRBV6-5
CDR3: ASSPVLGREKLF

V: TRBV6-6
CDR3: ASSFDRGSEKLF

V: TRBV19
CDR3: ASFLTGELF

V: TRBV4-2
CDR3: ASSQGQGADEQF

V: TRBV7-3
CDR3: ASSSRGGSDTEAF

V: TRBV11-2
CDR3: ASSLIRGPTGELF

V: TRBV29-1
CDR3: SVLPGLHYNEQF

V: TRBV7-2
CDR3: ASSLRGGGDSNQPQH

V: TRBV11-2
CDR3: ASSLKVGNSPLH

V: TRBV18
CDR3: ASSPDRGYGYT

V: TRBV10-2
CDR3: ASSPTGTYEQY

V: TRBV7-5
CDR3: ARRSGQGTEKLF

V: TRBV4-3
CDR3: ASSQDRGNTIY

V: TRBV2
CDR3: ASSEYIGELF

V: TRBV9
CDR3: ASSPGAGGIVETQY

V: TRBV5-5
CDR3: ASSLQGNPYEQY

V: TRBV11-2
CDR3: ASSPRGSGNTIY

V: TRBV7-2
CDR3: ASSRRLGIDTQY